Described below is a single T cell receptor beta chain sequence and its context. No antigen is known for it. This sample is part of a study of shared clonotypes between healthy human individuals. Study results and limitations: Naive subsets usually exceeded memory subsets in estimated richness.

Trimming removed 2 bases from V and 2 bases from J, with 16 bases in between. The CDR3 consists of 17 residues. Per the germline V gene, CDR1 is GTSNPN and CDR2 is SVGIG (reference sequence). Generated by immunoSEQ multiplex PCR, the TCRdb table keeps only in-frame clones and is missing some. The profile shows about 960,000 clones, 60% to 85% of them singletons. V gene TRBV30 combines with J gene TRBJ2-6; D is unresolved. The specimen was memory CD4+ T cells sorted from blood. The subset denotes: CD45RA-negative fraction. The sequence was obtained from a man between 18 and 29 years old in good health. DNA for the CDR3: TGTGCCTGGAGTCGGCAAGGAGCAGGAGCTGGGGCCAACGTCCTGACTTTC. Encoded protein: CAWSRQGAGAGANVLTF.